What follows are 16 T cell receptor beta chains derived from one specimen sequenced in a study of blood T cell repertoires in COVID-19. TCRdb's copy holds only in-frame clones and misses some; the assay was immunoSEQ multiplex PCR. The data show over 200,000 clones, with roughly nine tenths seen just once and approximately 3.1% held by the top ten. The sequencing input was PBMCs or T cells enriched from blood (not recorded which). These receptors were obtained from a woman aged 45-59 years in a cohort exposed to, infected with or recovered from COVID-19 (not recorded which).

The chain carries TRBV19 and TRBJ1-5; 9 bases are a match to TRBD1. The CDR3 sequence is 14 residues long. Germline trimming cut 8 bases from V and 6 bases from J; bases unmatched to any gene: 8. Germline CDR1 is LNHDA and CDR2 is SQIVND (reference sequence). CDR3 sequence (DNA): TGTGCCAGTGGCAGGACAGGGGATGCTCAGCCCCAGCATTTT. It is translated as CASGRTGDAQPQHF.

This chain connects TRBV3-1 (or the pseudogene TRBV3-2) to TRBJ1-2; 8 bases align to TRBD1. The V gene's germline CDR1 is LGHDT and CDR2 YNNKEL (reference sequence). This CDR3 has 15 residues. V shed 5 bases, J shed 6 bases, and the junction held 11 bases outside the gene matches. CDR3: CASSRRRETGDGYTF. Here the CDR3 DNA reads TGTGCCAGCAGCAGGCGCCGGGAGACAGGGGATGGCTACACCTTC.

The table lists this clone with a count of one. The rearrangement uses TRBV28 and TRBJ1-1; a weak D match, TRBD1 (6 bases). The ends were cut back, 3 bases at V and 4 bases at J, with 15 bases in the middle. The CDR3 has 15 residues. Per germline, CDR1 MDHEN and CDR2 SYDVKM. CDR3 residues: CASSLRGASFTEAFF. The DNA for the CDR3 is TGTGCCAGCAGTTTGCGGGGGGCGTCCTTCACTGAAGCTTTCTTT.

The V gene is TRBV7-2, the J gene TRBJ1-2; TRBD1 agrees at 7 bases. The V gene end was trimmed by 8 bases and the J gene end by 7 bases; junction bases not matched to a gene: 13. Per the germline V gene, CDR1 is SGHTA and CDR2 is FQGNSA. The CDR3 runs 14 residues. The CDR3 sequence: CASYRGQENLGYTF. The CDR3 region has the DNA TGTGCCAGCTACCGCGGACAGGAGAACCTTGGCTACACCTTC.

This clone has only one observation. The chain carries TRBV11-2 and TRBJ2-7; 9 nucleotides agree with TRBD1. The junction had 3 bases not matched to a gene; V was cut back by 1 base and J by 2 bases. The CDR3 consists of 15 residues. The germline V gene has CDR1 SGHAT and CDR2 FQNNGV. CDR3: CASSLATGGPYEQYF. CDR3 DNA sequence: TGTGCCAGCAGCTTAGCGACAGGGGGGCCCTACGAGCAGTACTTC.

The chain employs TRBV12-5 and TRBJ2-3; D gene unclear. The CDR3 has 13 residues. CDR1 and CDR2 (germline): LGHNT, FRNRAP. The ends were cut back, 1 base at V and 3 bases at J, with 5 bases in the middle. The CDR3 DNA sequence: TGTGCTAGTGGTTTGGGAGTGACAGATACGCAGTATTTT. It specifies CASGLGVTDTQYF.

The gene calls are TRBV29-1 and TRBJ1-1; TRBD1 is a possible D gene (5 bases). V was pared by 4 bases and J by 0 bases, with 18 bases between. CDR3 length: 16 residues. CDR1 is SQVTM and CDR2 is ANQGSEA in the germline V gene. The CDR3 DNA sequence: TGCAGCGTTGTTAGGATAAGGGGCCCCATGAACACTGAAGCTTTCTTT. This codes for CSVVRIRGPMNTEAFF.

V usage is TRBV3-1 (or the pseudogene TRBV3-2) and J usage is TRBJ2-5; maybe TRBD2 (7 bases). The CDR3 is 15 residues long. Looked up from germline, CDR1 is LGHDT and CDR2 is YNNKEL (reference sequence). Trimming stripped 2 bases from V and 5 bases from J, with 15 bases between. The CDR3 sequence is CASSQLTRGGETQYF. The CDR3 region has the DNA TGTGCCAGCAGCCAATTAACGAGGGGGGGTGAGACCCAGTACTTC.

The V and J genes are TRBV28 and TRBJ1-3, with TRBD1 matching 11 bases. V shed 6 bases and J 4 bases; nucleotides not matched to a gene: 5. Germline assignment: CDR1 MDHEN and CDR2 SYDVKM. The CDR3 length is 15 residues. This chain's CDR3 is CASRGQGAQGNTIYF. CDR3 coding DNA: TGTGCCAGCAGAGGACAGGGGGCGCAAGGAAACACCATATATTTT.

The rearrangement uses TRBV10-3 and TRBJ2-2, with TRBD1 matching over 9 bases. CDR1 is ENHRY and CDR2 is SYGVKD in the germline V gene. CDR3 length: 17 amino acids. The ends lost 11 bases at V and 5 bases at J; junction bases unmatched: 18. CDR3 DNA: TGTGCCGTCCGACCATGCTACGGGACAGGGTTTACCGGGGAGCTGTTTTTT. As protein: CAVRPCYGTGFTGELFF.

The chain carries TRBV6-5 and TRBJ2-7, with TRBD1 matching over 9 bases. CDR3 size: 14 residues. The germline V gene encodes CDR1 MNHEY and CDR2 SVGAGI. After removal of 6 bases from V and 2 bases from J, the junction contained 5 bases not matched to a gene. The CDR3 loop is CASSRTGATYEQYF. The CDR3 DNA sequence: TGTGCCAGCAGCCGGACAGGGGCGACCTACGAGCAGTACTTC.

The J gene is TRBJ1-1, the V gene TRBV20-1; D gene ambiguous. V dropped 3 bases and J dropped 7 bases, with 9 bases sitting between them. CDR1 DFQATT and CDR2 SNEGSKA come from the germline V gene (reference sequence). The CDR3 has 11 residues. The CDR3 here is CSASSTVEAFF. CDR3 DNA sequence: TGCAGTGCTAGCTCCACAGTTGAAGCTTTCTTT.

The V call is TRBV5-6, the J call TRBJ1-1; 11 positions match TRBD1. Germline V CDR1 and CDR2: SGHDT, YYEEEE. The CDR3 runs to 16 residues. Losses at the gene ends were 4 bases for V and 6 bases for J; bases not matched to a gene: 11. In DNA form, the CDR3 reads TGTGCCAGCAGCGCGGACAGGGGGCTAGTACTAGCTGAAGCTTTCTTT. This sequence encodes CASSADRGLVLAEAFF.

The chain couples TRBV5-4 to TRBJ2-3, with D maybe TRBD2 (7 bases). The CDR3 totals 14 residues. Germline values: CDR1 SGHNT, CDR2 YYREEE (reference sequence). Between the trimmed V and J ends, which lost 4 bases and 1 base, there was a span of 10 bases. CDR3 amino acids: CASSGRGGTDTQYF. The CDR3 nucleotides read TGTGCCAGCAGCGGGAGGGGGGGCACAGATACGCAGTATTTT.

V is TRBV29-1 and J is TRBJ1-2, with D hard to call. V was clipped by 6 bases and J by 9 bases, with 23 bases between them. CDR3 length: 14 amino acids. Germline-derived CDR1 and CDR2 are SQVTM and ANQGSEA. CDR3 coding DNA: TGCAGCGTCGCCCAACTGGGAAATCTCGGGAGCTACACCTTC. Its protein is CSVAQLGNLGSYTF.

This clone has a single count. The rearrangement joins TRBV29-1 to TRBJ2-7; 9 bases fit TRBD2. The CDR3 length is 14 residues. Germline values: CDR1 SQVTM, CDR2 ANQGSEA. With 4 bases clipped from V and 4 bases from J, the junction kept 8 bases outside the gene matches. The CDR3 nucleotides read TGCAGCGTTGCTGGCGGGGGGGCTGGGTACGAGCAGTACTTC. Residues: CSVAGGGAGYEQYF.